Shown below are 26 T cell receptor beta chains from a single sample sequenced in a study of cytomegalovirus exposure and HLA in healthy donors. The PCR had 60 Vbeta and 13 Jbeta primers. Libraries were prepared by immunoSEQ multiplex PCR; TCRdb keeps only in-frame clonotypes and omits some of them. This sample has about 170,000 clones, with over 70% found just once. Material for sequencing was PBMCs. All receptors come from a female donor in good health and CMV-seronegative.

The genes are TRBV28 and TRBJ2-7, with no clear D. Germline-derived CDR1 and CDR2 are MDHEN and SYDVKM. The CDR3 contains 14 residues. Trimming left V 6 bases short and J 0 bases short, with 12 bases between. The DNA of the CDR3 is TGTGCCAGCAGCTTCGGCAGGCTCTCCTACGAGCAGTACTTC. Its translation: CASSFGRLSYEQYF.

The V gene is TRBV6-4, the J gene TRBJ1-3; 9 positions match TRBD1. The CDR3 has 16 residues. The J segment lost 3 bases and the V segment lost 5 bases, leaving 8 bases of the junction unmatched. CDR1 is MRHNA and CDR2 is SNTAGT in the germline V gene. The chain's CDR3 is CASSPGQGYVGNTIYF. Here the CDR3 DNA reads TGTGCCAGCAGTCCCGGACAGGGGTACGTTGGAAACACCATATATTTT.

The rearrangement uses TRBV18 and TRBJ1-3, with no clear D. The CDR3 is made up of 14 amino acids. The V end was cut by 3 bases, the J end by 4 bases, with 10 bases between. The germline V gene encodes CDR1 KGHSH and CDR2 LQKENI. This chain's CDR3 is CASSPSEGGNTIYF. The CDR3 DNA sequence: TGTGCCAGCTCACCCTCGGAGGGAGGAAACACCATATATTTT.

V is TRBV7-3 and J is TRBJ2-3, with 7 bases matching TRBD1. CDR3 length: 15 amino acids. Trimming took 10 bases from V and 3 from J; bases not matched to a gene: 13. Per germline, CDR1 SGHTA and CDR2 FQGTGA. DNA for the CDR3: TGTGCCACCAACAGGGGCGAGGGGGCGACAGATACGCAGTATTTT. Amino acid sequence: CATNRGEGATDTQYF. The variable domain in full, with the rest retrieved from reference TRBV7-3 and TRBJ2-3, is GAGVSQTPSNKVTEKGKYVELRCDPISGHTALYWYRQSLGQGPEFLIYFQGTGAADDSGLPNDRFFAVRPEGSVSTLKIQRTERGDSAVYLCATNRGEGATDTQYFGPGTRLTVL.

V gene TRBV28 combines with J gene TRBJ2-6; 9 bases align to TRBD1. This CDR3 has 13 residues. Germline V CDR1 and CDR2: MDHEN, SYDVKM. V was clipped by 2 bases and J by 18 bases; unmatched bases: 8. CDR3 protein: CASSLTGTGKWTF. The CDR3, as DNA: TGTGCCAGCAGTTTAACCGGGACAGGGAAGTGGACTTTC.

The chain combines TRBV4-3 with TRBJ1-2; D may be TRBD1 (6 bases). Germline CDR1 reads LGHNA; CDR2 reads YSLEER. The V and J ends lost 0 bases and 5 bases respectively, with 7 bases between them. The CDR3 covers 13 residues. This chain's CDR3 is CASSQDTGYGYTF. CDR3 nucleotides: TGCGCCAGCAGCCAAGATACAGGGTATGGCTACACCTTC.

This chain links TRBV10-1 with TRBJ2-1; 11 bases fit TRBD2. Trimming at V came to 2 bases and at J to 2 bases, leaving 2 bases not matched to a gene. The CDR3 length is 16 residues. Germline CDR1 and CDR2: WNHNN and SYGVQD (reference sequence). The DNA for the CDR3 is TGCGCCAGCAGTGAGGGACTAGCGGGTCCCTACAATGAGCAGTTCTTC. Its translation is CASSEGLAGPYNEQFF.

This clone was detected a few times. V is TRBV5-6 and J is TRBJ2-3; the D gene is possibly TRBD2 (6 bases). Germline V gene sequence: CDR1 SGHDT, CDR2 YYEEEE. Trimming removed 2 bases from V and 6 bases from J, with 16 bases in between. The CDR3 totals 15 residues. The CDR3 DNA is TGTGCCAGCAGCTTCCGGAGGGGCGCATCGGATACGCAGTATTTT. This sequence encodes CASSFRRGASDTQYF.

A single count supports this clone. The J gene is TRBJ2-2, the V gene TRBV2; 13 bases line up with TRBD2. J gave up 7 bases and V 6 bases, and 2 bases lay outside the gene matches. The germline CDR1 and CDR2 sequences are SNHLY and FYNNEI. This CDR3 spans 14 amino acids. CDR3 loop: CASRGLAGDGELFF. The CDR3 DNA is TGTGCCAGCAGAGGACTAGCGGGAGACGGGGAGCTGTTTTTT.

This clone was counted between two and nine times. The rearrangement links TRBV5-6 to TRBJ2-5; unclear D gene. Trimming removed 4 bases from V and 2 bases from J, with 9 bases in between. This CDR3 spans 13 amino acids. Germline-derived CDR1 and CDR2 are SGHDT and YYEEEE. The CDR3 here is CASSPFGQETQYF. CDR3 nucleotides: TGTGCCAGCAGCCCCTTCGGTCAAGAGACCCAGTACTTC.

This clone was picked up one time. The chain employs TRBV7-3 and TRBJ2-4, with D possibly matching TRBD1 (6 bases). CDR3 length equals 16 residues. In germline, CDR1 is SGHTA, CDR2 FQGTGA. V was trimmed by 0 bases and J by 1 base, leaving 10 bases between them. CDR3 coding DNA: TGTGCCAGCAGCTTAACAGGGGGATGGGCCAAAAACATTCAGTACTTC. Its protein product is CASSLTGGWAKNIQYF. The full variable domain, with the rest looked up from reference TRBV7-3 and TRBJ2-4, is GAGVSQTPSNKVTEKGKYVELRCDPISGHTALYWYRQSLGQGPEFLIYFQGTGAADDSGLPNDRFFAVRPEGSVSTLKIQRTERGDSAVYLCASSLTGGWAKNIQYFGAGTRLSVL.

This clone appeared once. The J gene is TRBJ2-3, the V gene TRBV10-3; the match to TRBD2 covers 12 bases. J was trimmed by 4 bases and V by 0 bases; bases with no gene match: 11. The CDR3 runs to 19 residues. Germline loops: CDR1 ENHRY, CDR2 SYGVKD. The CDR3 region has the DNA TGTGCCATCAGTGAGTCTGGGAACTTACTAGCGGGAGGCCCAGATACGCAGTATTTT. Protein product: CAISESGNLLAGGPDTQYF.

The rearrangement joins TRBV10-1 to TRBJ2-7, with TRBD2 identical over 9 bases. Germline V gene lookup returns CDR1 WNHNN and CDR2 SYGVQD (reference sequence). J gave up 3 bases and V 6 bases, and 6 bases lay outside the gene matches. This CDR3 has 14 residues. CDR3 nucleotides: TGCGCCAGCAGCTCTAGCGGGGATTTCTACGAGCAGTACTTC. Its translation is CASSSSGDFYEQYF.

The V call is TRBV4-1, the J call TRBJ2-3; possible D gene TRBD2, 5 bases. V lost 1 base, J lost 4 bases, and 12 bases lay in between. Germline V gene lookup returns CDR1 MGHRA and CDR2 YSYEKL. This CDR3 comprises 15 residues. CDR3 nucleotides: TGCGCCAGCAGCCAAGGCGACACGAGGGCAGATACGCAGTATTTT. Translated: CASSQGDTRADTQYF.

The chain combines TRBV9 with TRBJ1-2; D remains ambiguous. Germline CDR1 SGDLS, CDR2 YYNGEE. The CDR3 contains 15 residues. The ends were cut back, 2 bases at V and 5 bases at J, with 16 bases in the middle. The CDR3 DNA is TGTGCCAGCAGCGTCGGGGATCGGGCACCTTATGGCTACACCTTC. Translation gives CASSVGDRAPYGYTF. Complete variable domain (other parts from reference TRBV9 and TRBJ1-2): DSGVTQTPKHLITATGQRVTLRCSPRSGDLSVYWYQQSLDQGLQFLIQYYNGEERAKGNILERFSAQQFPDLHSELNLSSLELGDSALYFCASSVGDRAPYGYTFGSGTRLTVV.

The chain is built from TRBV5-4 and TRBJ2-3, with a tentative D call TRBD1 (5 bases). This CDR3 has 15 residues. V lost 0 bases to trimming and J lost 2 bases, with 10 bases between them. In germline, CDR1 is SGHNT, CDR2 YYREEE (reference sequence). The CDR3 spells CASSLDLGVTDTQYF. Written as DNA, the CDR3 is TGTGCCAGCAGCTTGGACTTAGGGGTCACAGATACGCAGTATTTT. Based on the CDR3 plus reference TRBV5-4 and TRBJ2-3, the full variable domain is ETGVTQSPTHLIKTRGQQVTLRCSSQSGHNTVSWYQQALGQGPQFIFQYYREEENGRGNFPPRFSGLQFPNYSSELNVNALELDDSALYLCASSLDLGVTDTQYFGPGTRLTVL.

V usage is TRBV19 and J usage is TRBJ1-5; maybe TRBD1 (6 bases). V lost 5 bases, J lost 0 bases, and 11 bases lay in between. Germline CDR1 reads LNHDA; CDR2 reads SQIVND (reference sequence). The CDR3 is made up of 15 amino acids. Here the CDR3 reads CASSGGQNSNQPQHF. CDR3 sequence (DNA): TGTGCCAGTAGTGGGGGACAAAATAGCAATCAGCCCCAGCATTTT.

This clone was detected once. J is TRBJ2-1 and V is TRBV6-1; TRBD2 matches at 7 bases. The germline V gene has CDR1 MNHNS and CDR2 SASEGT. The CDR3 covers 15 residues. V was clipped by 6 bases and J by 2 bases; unmatched bases: 7. CDR3 amino acids: CASSPAGTTYNEQFF. CDR3 in DNA: TGTGCCAGCAGCCCAGCCGGGACTACCTACAATGAGCAGTTCTTC.

This chain connects TRBV7-3 to TRBJ2-5; D unresolved. CDR3 length equals 14 residues. V shed 0 bases and J shed 5 bases, with 10 bases lying between them. The V gene's germline CDR1 is SGHTA and CDR2 FQGTGA. DNA of the CDR3: TGTGCCAGCAGCTTAACGACGGGTCGGGAGACCCAGTACTTC. Its translation is CASSLTTGRETQYF. Full variable domain (rest looked up from reference TRBV7-3 and TRBJ2-5): GAGVSQTPSNKVTEKGKYVELRCDPISGHTALYWYRQSLGQGPEFLIYFQGTGAADDSGLPNDRFFAVRPEGSVSTLKIQRTERGDSAVYLCASSLTTGRETQYFGPGTRLLVL.

CDR3 bases: TGTGCCAGTAGTATGACAGGGGCCGGCAATCAGCCCCAGCATTTT. Its protein is CASSMTGAGNQPQHF. This sequence joins TRBV19 and TRBJ1-5, with 8 bases matching TRBD1. The CDR3 runs to 15 residues. Trimming took 3 bases from V and 2 from J; bases not matched to a gene: 3. Germline-derived CDR1 and CDR2 are LNHDA and SQIVND (reference sequence).

This clone was seen at least ten times. The chain joins TRBV5-1 to TRBJ1-1; D unclear. The V end was cut by 1 base, the J end by 1 base, with 5 bases between. CDR1 and CDR2 (germline): SGHRS, YFSETQ. The CDR3 length is 13 residues. CDR3 sequence reads: CASSLFRNTEAFF. The DNA for the CDR3 is TGCGCCAGCAGCTTGTTCAGGAACACTGAAGCTTTCTTT.

Remarks on this clone: A read error may account for a junction end that differs from germline. The gene calls are TRBV19 and TRBJ2-7, with 7 bases aligning to TRBD1. This CDR3 spans 10 amino acids. Germline-derived CDR1 and CDR2 are LNHDA and SQIVND (reference sequence). In DNA form, the CDR3 reads TGTGCCAGTAGTATAGAAACAGGGGTCTTC. The encoded protein is CASSIETGVF.

V usage is TRBV27 and J usage is TRBJ2-2; 11 positions match TRBD2. The length of the CDR3 is 16 residues. Trimming at V came to 4 bases and at J to 4 bases, leaving 5 bases not matched to a gene. Per germline, CDR1 MNHEY and CDR2 SMNVEV (reference sequence). In DNA, the CDR3 is TGTGCCAGCAGTTCTAGCGGGGGGCGGGGCACCGGGGAGCTGTTTTTT. Encoded protein: CASSSSGGRGTGELFF.

This chain joins TRBV7-9 and TRBJ1-1, with TRBD1 matching over 7 bases. In germline, CDR1 is SEHNR, CDR2 FQNEAQ (reference sequence). With V trimmed by 4 bases and J by 6 bases, 2 bases remained unmatched. The CDR3 is made up of 12 amino acids. CDR3 nucleotide sequence: TGTGCCAGCAGCTATACAGGGGCTGAAGCTTTCTTT. Its protein product is CASSYTGAEAFF.

The gene calls are TRBV19 and TRBJ1-2; 7 bases map to TRBD1. The ends lost 6 bases at V and 4 bases at J; junction bases unmatched: 5. In germline, CDR1 is LNHDA, CDR2 SQIVND (reference sequence). The CDR3 length is 13 residues. The CDR3 DNA sequence: TGTGCCAGTAGGCCCGGGACAGTCTATGGCTACACCTTC. Translating it yields CASRPGTVYGYTF.

CDR3 sequence: CASSLGVGGGPYEQYF. DNA for the CDR3: TGTGCCAGCAGTTTAGGGGTTGGGGGGGGCCCCTACGAGCAGTACTTC. The chain combines TRBV28 with TRBJ2-7; D is perhaps TRBD2 (7 bases). V lost 2 bases and J lost 2, with 16 bases in between. Germline CDR1 and CDR2: MDHEN and SYDVKM. The length of the CDR3 is 16 residues.